These 27 T cell receptor beta chains came from one sample sequenced in a study of blood T cell repertoires in COVID-19. TCRdb's table, derived via immunoSEQ multiplex PCR, lists solely in-frame clones and lacks some. This sample carries roughly 100,000 clones, around 90% of them seen once, and the ten largest clones take roughly 18%. The source material was peripheral blood. These receptors were taken from a woman of 80 years or more in a cohort sampled during active COVID-19.

The J gene is TRBJ1-2, the V gene TRBV7-2; 9 nucleotides match TRBD1. The CDR3 totals 15 residues. Trimming at V came to 1 base and at J to 8 bases, leaving 8 bases not matched to a gene. Germline CDR1 is SGHTA and CDR2 is FQGNSA. The DNA for the CDR3 is TGTGCCAGCAGCTTAGATGGACAGGGGTTTAACGGCTACACCTTC. Translated, it gives CASSLDGQGFNGYTF. Filled out from reference TRBV7-2 and TRBJ1-2, the complete variable domain reads GAGVSQSPSNKVTEKGKDVELRCDPISGHTALYWYRQSLGQGLEFLIYFQGNSAPDKSGLPSDRFSAERTGGSVSTLTIQRTQQEDSAVYLCASSLDGQGFNGYTFGSGTRLTVV.

The chain joins TRBV5-6 to TRBJ2-7; 7 nucleotides match TRBD1. Germline V lookup: CDR1 SGHDT, CDR2 YYEEEE. The CDR3 spans 13 residues. V lost 4 bases, J lost 3 bases, and 4 bases stayed unmatched. This CDR3 reads CASSPAGGYEQYF. CDR3 DNA sequence: TGTGCCAGCAGCCCCGCAGGGGGCTACGAGCAGTACTTC.

The chain links TRBV7-2 to TRBJ2-1; TRBD2 matches 7 bases. CDR1 is SGHTA and CDR2 is FQGNSA in the germline V gene. This CDR3 contains 14 residues. With V trimmed by 4 bases and J by 7 bases, 7 bases remained unmatched. The CDR3 is CASSSGLGGNEQFF. The CDR3 DNA sequence: TGTGCCAGCAGCTCAGGTCTGGGGGGGAATGAGCAGTTCTTC.

This clone was picked up one time. The CDR3 DNA reads TGTGCCAGCTTGACAGGGGATCTCGGTGGTGAGCAGTTCTTC. It yields the protein CASLTGDLGGEQFF. V is TRBV2 and J is TRBJ2-1, with TRBD1 matching 8 bases. J lost 9 bases, V lost 8 bases, and 12 bases had no gene match. The CDR3 is 14 residues long. Germline-derived CDR1 and CDR2 are SNHLY and FYNNEI.

The rearrangement joins TRBV28 to TRBJ1-2; TRBD1 might be the D (5 bases). CDR1 is MDHEN and CDR2 is SYDVKM in the germline V gene. V lost 4 bases and J lost 4, with 13 bases in between. This CDR3 region has 14 residues. The CDR3 DNA reads TGTGCCAGCAGTTGGGGGGGAGGGGTCTATGGCTACACCTTC. Residues: CASSWGGGVYGYTF.

This chain links TRBV7-9 with TRBJ2-7, with 9 nucleotides matching TRBD1. From germline, CDR1 is SEHNR and CDR2 FQNEAQ (reference sequence). Trimming cost V 0 bases and J 6 bases; bases outside gene matches: 3. The CDR3 totals 14 residues. The CDR3 here is CASSLAGTGSEQYF. The CDR3 DNA reads TGTGCCAGCAGCTTAGCCGGGACAGGGTCCGAGCAGTACTTC.

This clone was found a few times. This chain uses TRBV11-1 with TRBJ2-2; D possibly corresponds to TRBD1 (6 bases). The CDR3 sequence is 14 residues long. The germline V gene encodes CDR1 SGHAT and CDR2 FQDESV (reference sequence). Deletions cut 5 bases from V and 2 bases from J, with 9 bases between. The CDR3 loop is CASSPGTNTGELFF. The CDR3 nucleotides are TGTGCCAGCAGCCCCGGGACAAACACCGGGGAGCTGTTTTTT.

The chain joins TRBV7-9 to TRBJ2-7, with TRBD2 identical over 7 bases. The CDR3 is made up of 13 amino acids. Trimming cost V 5 bases and J 0 bases; bases outside gene matches: 1. Per the germline V gene, CDR1 is SEHNR and CDR2 is FQNEAQ (reference sequence). CDR3 loop: CASSRGGSYEQYF. The CDR3 DNA sequence: TGTGCCAGCAGCCGCGGGGGCTCCTACGAGCAGTACTTC.

This chain uses TRBV11-2 with TRBJ2-3, with TRBD2 matching 13 bases. V shed 4 bases and J 0 bases; nucleotides not matched to a gene: 7. The CDR3 runs to 18 residues. Germline V CDR1 and CDR2: SGHAT, FQNNGV. The CDR3 coding sequence is TGTGCCAGCAGCTATACTAGCGGGGGGGCCTTTAGCACAGATACGCAGTATTTT. Amino acids: CASSYTSGGAFSTDTQYF.

The chain links TRBV3-1 (or the pseudogene TRBV3-2) to TRBJ2-5; D is undetermined. The germline V gene has CDR1 LGHDT and CDR2 YNNKEL (reference sequence). The CDR3 covers 13 residues. V was clipped by 1 base and J by 4 bases, with 7 bases between them. The CDR3 DNA follows: TGTGCCAGCAGCCAAGGCTTCAGAGAGACCCAGTACTTC. This sequence encodes CASSQGFRETQYF.

This chain links TRBV6-5 with TRBJ1-2; D gene unclear. Germline V lookup: CDR1 MNHEY, CDR2 SVGAGI. The CDR3 totals 13 residues. V lost 4 bases and J lost 3, with 9 bases in between. CDR3 coding DNA: TGTGCCAGCAGTTGGGAGGGCTACTATGGCTACACCTTC. Translated: CASSWEGYYGYTF.

The rearrangement uses TRBV19 and TRBJ1-1; 7 positions match TRBD1. Germline CDR1 and CDR2: LNHDA and SQIVND (reference sequence). The CDR3 length is 14 residues. V dropped 7 bases and J dropped 4; count of bases not matched to a gene: 9. The CDR3 protein is CASNLQGLGTEAFF. The CDR3 bases are TGTGCCAGTAATCTACAGGGGTTGGGCACTGAAGCTTTCTTT.

The chain carries TRBV9 and TRBJ1-1, with a weak D call TRBD1 (5 bases). Deletions cut 3 bases from V and 1 base from J, with 7 bases between. The length of the CDR3 is 13 residues. Germline V gives CDR1 SGDLS, CDR2 YYNGEE. The CDR3 sequence is CASSAGENTEAFF. The CDR3 DNA is TGTGCCAGCAGCGCGGGGGAGAACACTGAAGCTTTCTTT.

V and J are TRBV18 and TRBJ2-1; 10 bases are shared with TRBD2. Per the germline V gene, CDR1 is KGHSH and CDR2 is LQKENI. This CDR3 is built from 15 residues. J gave up 3 bases and V 6 bases, and 5 bases lay outside the gene matches. CDR3 nucleotides: TGTGCCAGCTCCTCTAGCGGGAGTCGCTACAATGAGCAGTTCTTC. As protein: CASSSSGSRYNEQFF.

V usage is TRBV9 and J usage is TRBJ2-2; D unclear. This CDR3 comprises 18 residues. Germline lookup yields CDR1 SGDLS and CDR2 YYNGEE. Trimming removed 4 bases from V and 5 bases from J, with 24 bases in between. This chain's CDR3 is CASSPDRPLSPSTGELFF. The CDR3, as DNA: TGTGCCAGCAGCCCTGACCGGCCACTATCCCCGTCAACCGGGGAGCTGTTTTTT.

The V and J genes are TRBV5-5 and TRBJ2-5, with D perhaps TRBD1 (6 bases). The V end was cut by 2 bases, the J end by 5 bases, with 19 bases between. Per germline, CDR1 SGHKS and CDR2 YYEKEE (reference sequence). The CDR3 contains 16 residues. CDR3 protein: CASSFAGQSDRETQYF. CDR3 DNA sequence: TGTGCCAGCAGCTTTGCAGGACAGTCCGATCGGGAGACCCAGTACTTC.

This chain links TRBV7-2 with TRBJ1-5; 9 nucleotides align to TRBD1. V gave up 2 bases and J gave up 3 bases; unmatched junction bases: 8. The germline V gene encodes CDR1 SGHTA and CDR2 FQGNSA. The CDR3 contains 17 residues. CDR3 nucleotides: TGTGCCAGCAGCTTAAGCGGCGACAGGGGGTTCAATCAGCCCCAGCATTTT. It is translated as CASSLSGDRGFNQPQHF.

The V call is TRBV19, the J call TRBJ2-7; TRBD2 is a possible D gene (7 bases). There are 13 residues in the CDR3. V was shortened by 5 bases and J by 6 bases, with 14 bases between the two germline ends. Germline values: CDR1 LNHDA, CDR2 SQIVND (reference sequence). This chain's CDR3 is CASSSQGGAEQYF. In nucleotides, the CDR3 is TGTGCCAGTAGTTCCCAAGGGGGGGCCGAGCAGTACTTC. The variable domain in full, with the rest retrieved from reference TRBV19 and TRBJ2-7, is DGGITQSPKYLFRKEGQNVTLSCEQNLNHDAMYWYRQDPGQGLRLIYYSQIVNDFQKGDIAEGYSVSREKKESFPLTVTSAQKNPTAFYLCASSSQGGAEQYFGPGTRLTVT.

This clone has just a few counts. The J gene is TRBJ1-2, the V gene TRBV4-1; perhaps TRBD1 as D (6 bases). Germline V gives CDR1 MGHRA, CDR2 YSYEKL. The CDR3 has 16 amino acids. V lost 5 bases and J 3 bases, leaving 19 bases between the germline ends. The CDR3 loop is CASSTSGGGNHYGYTF. The CDR3 bases are TGCGCCAGCAGCACCTCCGGGGGGGGCAATCACTATGGCTACACCTTC.

This clone was recorded once. The chain links TRBV11-2 to TRBJ2-7; TRBD2 aligns across 9 bases. The CDR3 is made up of 14 amino acids. Trimming removed 3 bases from V and 4 bases from J; junction bases left unmatched: 4. From germline, CDR1 is SGHAT and CDR2 FQNNGV. Written as DNA, the CDR3 is TGTGCCAGCAGCTTTACTAGCGGGCGTTACGAGCAGTACTTC. This codes for CASSFTSGRYEQYF.

The rearrangement links TRBV2 to TRBJ1-5; tentatively, D is TRBD1 (6 bases). The germline gives CDR1 SNHLY, CDR2 FYNNEI. Trimming took off 7 bases at V and 6 bases at J, with 19 bases between the two ends. CDR3 size: 15 residues. The CDR3, as DNA: TGTGCCAGCAAACTACAGGGTTTGGGAAGTCAGCCCCAGCATTTT. It translates to CASKLQGLGSQPQHF.

J is TRBJ1-2 and V is TRBV6-2 or TRBV6-3, with 10 bases matching TRBD1. The germline V gene encodes CDR1 MNHEY and CDR2 SVGEGT. V gave up 4 bases and J gave up 0 bases; unmatched junction bases: 14. The CDR3 covers 19 residues. The CDR3 sequence: CASSSSGGTGAAANYGYTF. The CDR3 nucleotides are TGTGCCAGCAGTTCATCCGGTGGGACAGGGGCCGCAGCTAACTATGGCTACACCTTC.

The chain carries TRBV5-1 and TRBJ1-1; D unclear. The CDR3 runs to 14 residues. V lost 1 base and J lost 5, with 12 bases in between. Germline CDR1 and CDR2: SGHRS and YFSETQ. The CDR3 sequence: CASSLTGGSTEAFF. The CDR3 nucleotides read TGCGCCAGCAGCTTGACGGGAGGGAGTACTGAAGCTTTCTTT.

The rearrangement links TRBV7-2 to TRBJ2-7, with 14 positions matching TRBD2. The CDR3 loop spans 16 amino acids. J gave up 0 bases and V 5 bases, and 3 bases lay outside the gene matches. The germline V gene has CDR1 SGHTA and CDR2 FQGNSA. CDR3 residues: CASSHGLAGGSYEQYF. The CDR3 DNA reads as TGTGCCAGCAGCCATGGACTAGCGGGGGGCTCCTACGAGCAGTACTTC.

The V and J genes are TRBV5-4 and TRBJ2-7, with 8 positions matching TRBD1. With V trimmed by 10 bases and J by 5 bases, 17 bases remained unmatched. Germline V gene sequence: CDR1 SGHNT, CDR2 YYREEE (reference sequence). CDR3 size: 15 residues. The CDR3: CAYSSGSDRVHEQYF. The CDR3 DNA follows: TGTGCCTACAGCAGCGGGTCGGACAGGGTCCACGAGCAGTACTTC.

The gene calls are TRBV11-2 and TRBJ2-7; TRBD1 aligns across 9 bases. The CDR3 loop spans 16 amino acids. V lost 0 bases to trimming and J lost 5 bases; unmatched junction nucleotides: 8. Germline CDR1 is SGHAT and CDR2 is FQNNGV. The chain's CDR3 is CASSLDRTGVGNEQYF. The CDR3 bases are TGTGCCAGCAGCTTAGATCGGACAGGGGTGGGTAACGAGCAGTACTTC.

The gene calls are TRBV30 and TRBJ1-2; D unresolved. The CDR3 has 11 amino acids. Germline CDR1 is GTSNPN and CDR2 is SVGIG (reference sequence). Trimming left V 3 bases short and J 2 bases short, with 4 bases between. The CDR3 DNA reads as TGTGCCTGGAGCCAGAACTATGGCTACACCTTC. It translates to CAWSQNYGYTF. The complete variable domain, with remaining parts taken from reference TRBV30 and TRBJ1-2, reads SQTIHQWPATLVQPVGSPLSLECTVEGTSNPNLYWYRQAAGRGLQLLFYSVGIGQISSEVPQNLSASRPQDRQFILSSKKLLLSDSGFYLCAWSQNYGYTFGSGTRLTVV.